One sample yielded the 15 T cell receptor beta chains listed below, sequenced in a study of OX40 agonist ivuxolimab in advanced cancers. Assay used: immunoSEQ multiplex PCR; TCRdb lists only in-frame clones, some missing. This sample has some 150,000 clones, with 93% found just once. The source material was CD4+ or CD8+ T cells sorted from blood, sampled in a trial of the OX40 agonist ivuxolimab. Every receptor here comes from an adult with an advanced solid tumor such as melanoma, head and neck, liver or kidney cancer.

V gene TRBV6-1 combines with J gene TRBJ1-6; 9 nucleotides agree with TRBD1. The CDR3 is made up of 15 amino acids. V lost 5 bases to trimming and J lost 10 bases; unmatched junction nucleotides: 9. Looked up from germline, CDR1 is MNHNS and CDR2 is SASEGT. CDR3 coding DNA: TGTGCCAGCAGTTTCTTGGGACAGGGATTGTCACCCCTCCACTTT. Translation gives CASSFLGQGLSPLHF.

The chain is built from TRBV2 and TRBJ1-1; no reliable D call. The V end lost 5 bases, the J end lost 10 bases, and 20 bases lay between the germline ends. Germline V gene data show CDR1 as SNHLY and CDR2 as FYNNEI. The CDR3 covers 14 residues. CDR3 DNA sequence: TGTGCCAGCAGTTCTACCAGGTCCACCTTGGGAGCTTTCTTT. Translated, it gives CASSSTRSTLGAFF. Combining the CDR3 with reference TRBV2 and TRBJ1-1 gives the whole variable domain EPEVTQTPSHQVTQMGQEVILRCVPISNHLYFYWYRQILGQKVEFLVSFYNNEISEKSEIFDDQFSVERPDGSNFTLKIRSTKLEDSAMYFCASSSTRSTLGAFFGQGTRLTVV.

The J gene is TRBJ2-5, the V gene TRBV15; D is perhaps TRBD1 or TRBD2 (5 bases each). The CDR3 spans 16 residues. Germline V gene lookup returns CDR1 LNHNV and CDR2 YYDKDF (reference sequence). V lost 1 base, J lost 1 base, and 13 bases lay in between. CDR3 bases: TGTGCCACCAGCAGAGGAGGGGCCACGTCCCAAGAGACCCAGTACTTC. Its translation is CATSRGGATSQETQYF.

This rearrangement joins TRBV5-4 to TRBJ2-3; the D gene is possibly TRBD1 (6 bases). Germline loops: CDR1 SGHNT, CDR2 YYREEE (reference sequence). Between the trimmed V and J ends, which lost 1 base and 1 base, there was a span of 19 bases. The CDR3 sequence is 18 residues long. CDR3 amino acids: CASSLLTGPMLGTDTQYF. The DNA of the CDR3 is TGTGCCAGCAGCTTGTTAACAGGGCCCATGTTGGGCACAGATACGCAGTATTTT.

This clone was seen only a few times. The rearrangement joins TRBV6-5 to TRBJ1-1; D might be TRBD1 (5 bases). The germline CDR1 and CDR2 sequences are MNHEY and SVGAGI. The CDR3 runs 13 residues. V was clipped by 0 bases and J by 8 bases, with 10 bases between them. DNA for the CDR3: TGTGCCAGCAGTTACTCGGGGGGTTTCGAAGCTTTCTTT. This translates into CASSYSGGFEAFF.

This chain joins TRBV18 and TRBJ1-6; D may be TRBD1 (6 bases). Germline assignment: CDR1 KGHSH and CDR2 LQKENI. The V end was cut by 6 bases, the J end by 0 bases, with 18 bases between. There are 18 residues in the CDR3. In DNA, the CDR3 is TGTGCCAGCTCGCCAGAGACAGGACAGAGCTCCTATAATTCACCCCTCCACTTT. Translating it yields CASSPETGQSSYNSPLHF.

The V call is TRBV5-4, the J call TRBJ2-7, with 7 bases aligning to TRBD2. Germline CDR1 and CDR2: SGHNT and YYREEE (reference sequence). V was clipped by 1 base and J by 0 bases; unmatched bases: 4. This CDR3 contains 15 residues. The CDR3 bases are TGTGCCAGCAGCTTGTTCGGGGGGAACTCCTACGAGCAGTACTTC. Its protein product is CASSLFGGNSYEQYF.

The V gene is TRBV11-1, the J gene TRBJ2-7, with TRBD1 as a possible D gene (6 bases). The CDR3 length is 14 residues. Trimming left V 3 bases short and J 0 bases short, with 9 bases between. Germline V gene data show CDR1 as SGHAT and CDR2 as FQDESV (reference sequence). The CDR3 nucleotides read TGTGCCAGCAGCTTCCAGGGGAGCTCCTACGAGCAGTACTTC. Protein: CASSFQGSSYEQYF.

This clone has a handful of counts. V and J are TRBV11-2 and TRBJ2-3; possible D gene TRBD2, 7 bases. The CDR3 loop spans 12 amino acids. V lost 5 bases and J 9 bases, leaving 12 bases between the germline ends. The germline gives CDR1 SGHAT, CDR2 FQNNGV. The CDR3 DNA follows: TGTGCCAGCAGCCCCGGGGGGCAGACGCAGTATTTT. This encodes CASSPGGQTQYF.

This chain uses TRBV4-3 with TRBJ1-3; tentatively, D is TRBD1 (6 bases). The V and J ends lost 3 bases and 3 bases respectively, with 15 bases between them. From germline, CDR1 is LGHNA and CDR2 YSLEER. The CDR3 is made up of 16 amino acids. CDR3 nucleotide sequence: TGCGCCAGCAGCCAGCATCCGGGACAAGGTGGAAACACCATATATTTT. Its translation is CASSQHPGQGGNTIYF.

As DNA, the CDR3 is TGTGCCAGCTCACAGGGGGACTACAATGAGCAGTTCTTC. The encoded protein is CASSQGDYNEQFF. The rearrangement links TRBV18 to TRBJ2-1; a possible D gene is TRBD1 (6 bases). The CDR3 extends over 13 amino acids. Germline V gives CDR1 KGHSH, CDR2 LQKENI. Trimming took 4 bases from V and 3 from J, leaving 7 bases between them.

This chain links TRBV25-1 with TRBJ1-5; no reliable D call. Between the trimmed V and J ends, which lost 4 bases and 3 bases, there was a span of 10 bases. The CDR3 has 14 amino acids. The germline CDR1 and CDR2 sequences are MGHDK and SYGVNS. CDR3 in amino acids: CASSGGGINQPQHF. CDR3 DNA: TGTGCCAGCAGTGGGGGAGGGATCAATCAGCCCCAGCATTTT.

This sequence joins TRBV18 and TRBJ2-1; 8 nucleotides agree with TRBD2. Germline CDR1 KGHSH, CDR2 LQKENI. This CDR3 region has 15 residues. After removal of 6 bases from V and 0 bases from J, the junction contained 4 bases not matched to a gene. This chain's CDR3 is CASSPGTSSYNEQFF. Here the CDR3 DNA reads TGTGCCAGCTCCCCGGGGACTAGCTCCTACAATGAGCAGTTCTTC.

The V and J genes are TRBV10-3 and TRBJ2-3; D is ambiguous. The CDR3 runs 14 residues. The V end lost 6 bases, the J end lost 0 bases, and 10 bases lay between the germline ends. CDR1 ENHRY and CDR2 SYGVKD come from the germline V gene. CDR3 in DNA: TGTGCCATCAGGGACGGTACTAGCACAGATACGCAGTATTTT. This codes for CAIRDGTSTDTQYF.

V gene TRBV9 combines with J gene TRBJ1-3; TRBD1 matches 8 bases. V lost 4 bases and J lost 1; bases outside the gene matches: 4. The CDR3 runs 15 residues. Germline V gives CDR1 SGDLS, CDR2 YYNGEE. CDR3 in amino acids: CASSPRQGSGNTIYF. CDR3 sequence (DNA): TGTGCCAGCAGCCCTCGACAGGGGTCTGGAAACACCATATATTTT.